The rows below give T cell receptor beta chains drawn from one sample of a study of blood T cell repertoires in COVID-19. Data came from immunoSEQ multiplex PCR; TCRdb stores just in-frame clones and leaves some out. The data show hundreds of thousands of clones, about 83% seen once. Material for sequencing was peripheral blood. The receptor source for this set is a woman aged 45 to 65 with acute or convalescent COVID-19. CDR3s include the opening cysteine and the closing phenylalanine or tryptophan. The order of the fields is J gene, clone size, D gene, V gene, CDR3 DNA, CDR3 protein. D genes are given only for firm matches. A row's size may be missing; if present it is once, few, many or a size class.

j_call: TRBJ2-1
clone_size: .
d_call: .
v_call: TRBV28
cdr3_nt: TGTGCCAGCAGCCGCAGACAGCAACCTTACAATGAGCAGTTCTTC
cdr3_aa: CASSRRQQPYNEQFF

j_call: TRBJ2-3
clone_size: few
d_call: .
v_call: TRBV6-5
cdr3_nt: TGTGCCAGCAGCCCAGGGACTAGCACAGATACGCAGTATTTT
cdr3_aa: CASSPGTSTDTQYF

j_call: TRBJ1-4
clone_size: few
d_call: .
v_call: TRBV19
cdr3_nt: TGTGCCAGTAGTATGGCCGGACAGAGCTACCTTGCAACTAATGAAAAACTGTTTTTT
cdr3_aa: CASSMAGQSYLATNEKLFF

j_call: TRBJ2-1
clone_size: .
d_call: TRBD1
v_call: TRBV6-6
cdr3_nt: TGTGCCAGCACCACGGGACAGACTGAGTTCTTC
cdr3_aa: CASTTGQTEFF

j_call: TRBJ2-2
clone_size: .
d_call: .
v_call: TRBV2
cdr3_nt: TGTGCCAGCAGTGAGGAGGTAACCGGGGAGCTGTTTTTT
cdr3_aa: CASSEEVTGELFF

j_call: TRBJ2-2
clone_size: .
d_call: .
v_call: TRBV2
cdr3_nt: TGTGCCAGCAGTGAGTCCGGCACCGGGGAGCTGTTTTTT
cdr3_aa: CASSESGTGELFF

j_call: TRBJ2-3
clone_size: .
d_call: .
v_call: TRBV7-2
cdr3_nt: TGTGCCAGCAGCTTAACCGGGACTTCCGGCACAGATACGCAGTATTTT
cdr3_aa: CASSLTGTSGTDTQYF

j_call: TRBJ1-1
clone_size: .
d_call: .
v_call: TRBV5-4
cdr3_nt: TGTGCCGGCAGCTTGGTTGGGACAACCGCTAAAGCTTTCTTT
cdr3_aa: CAGSLVGTTAKAFF

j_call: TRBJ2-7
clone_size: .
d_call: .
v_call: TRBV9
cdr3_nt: TGTGCCAGCAGCCCCCCGGGGGACTACGAGCAGTACTTC
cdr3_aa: CASSPPGDYEQYF

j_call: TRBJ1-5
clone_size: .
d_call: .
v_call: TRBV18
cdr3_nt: TGTGCCAGCTCACCTTACTCGGGGGGCAATCAGCCCCAGCATTTT
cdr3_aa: CASSPYSGGNQPQHF

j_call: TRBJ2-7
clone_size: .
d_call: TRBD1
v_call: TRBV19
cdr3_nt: TGTGCCAGTAGTTCCGGGACAGGGAACTCCTACGAGCAGTACTTC
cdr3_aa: CASSSGTGNSYEQYF

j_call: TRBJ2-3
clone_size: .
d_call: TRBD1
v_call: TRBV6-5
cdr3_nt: TGTGCCAGCAGGACCGCGGGACAGGGAACAGATACGCAGTATTTT
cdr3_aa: CASRTAGQGTDTQYF